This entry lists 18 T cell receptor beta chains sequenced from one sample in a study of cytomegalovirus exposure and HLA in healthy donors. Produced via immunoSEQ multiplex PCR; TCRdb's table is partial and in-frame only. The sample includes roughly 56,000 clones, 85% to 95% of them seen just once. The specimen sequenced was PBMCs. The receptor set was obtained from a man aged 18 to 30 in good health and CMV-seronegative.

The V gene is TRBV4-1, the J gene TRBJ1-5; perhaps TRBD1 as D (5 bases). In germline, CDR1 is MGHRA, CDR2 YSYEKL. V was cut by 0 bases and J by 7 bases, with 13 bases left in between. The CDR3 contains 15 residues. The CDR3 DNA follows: TGCGCCAGCAGCCAAGAAGGGGCTTTTGAGCAGCCCCAGCATTTT. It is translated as CASSQEGAFEQPQHF.

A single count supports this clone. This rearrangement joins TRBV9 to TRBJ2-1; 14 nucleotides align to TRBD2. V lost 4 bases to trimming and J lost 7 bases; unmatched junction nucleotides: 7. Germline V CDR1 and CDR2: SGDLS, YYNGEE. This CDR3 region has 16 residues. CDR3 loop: CASSPGTSGSLNEQFF. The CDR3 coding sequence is TGTGCCAGCAGCCCCGGGACTAGCGGGAGTTTAAATGAGCAGTTCTTC. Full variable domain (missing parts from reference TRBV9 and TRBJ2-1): DSGVTQTPKHLITATGQRVTLRCSPRSGDLSVYWYQQSLDQGLQFLIQYYNGEERAKGNILERFSAQQFPDLHSELNLSSLELGDSALYFCASSPGTSGSLNEQFFGPGTRLTVL.

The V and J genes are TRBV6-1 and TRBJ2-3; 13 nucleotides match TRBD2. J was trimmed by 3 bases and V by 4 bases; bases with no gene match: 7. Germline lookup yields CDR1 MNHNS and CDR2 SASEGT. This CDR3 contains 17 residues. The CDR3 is CASSGARTSGSTDTQYF. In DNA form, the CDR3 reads TGTGCCAGCAGTGGAGCTCGGACTAGCGGGAGTACAGATACGCAGTATTTT.

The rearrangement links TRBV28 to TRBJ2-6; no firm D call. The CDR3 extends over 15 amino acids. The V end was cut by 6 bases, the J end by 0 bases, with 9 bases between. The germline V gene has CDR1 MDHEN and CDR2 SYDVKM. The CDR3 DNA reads TGTGCCAGCAGGAGATCCATCTCTGGGGCCAACGTCCTGACTTTC. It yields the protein CASRRSISGANVLTF. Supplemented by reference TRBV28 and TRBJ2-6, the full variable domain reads DVKVTQSSRYLVKRTGEKVFLECVQDMDHENMFWYRQDPGLGLRLIYFSYDVKMKEKGDIPEGYSVSREKKERFSLILESASTNQTSMYLCASRRSISGANVLTFGAGSRLTVL.

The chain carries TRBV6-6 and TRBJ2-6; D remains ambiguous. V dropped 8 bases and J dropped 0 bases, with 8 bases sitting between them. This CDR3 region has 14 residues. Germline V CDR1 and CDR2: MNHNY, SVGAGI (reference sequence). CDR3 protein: CASCGLSGANVLTF. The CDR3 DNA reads TGTGCCAGCTGCGGCCTCTCTGGGGCCAACGTCCTGACTTTC.

CDR3 loop: CASSLAGGFFDEQFF. CDR3 nucleotides: TGCGCCAGCAGTTTAGCGGGAGGGTTTTTTGATGAGCAGTTCTTC. This chain connects TRBV5-1 to TRBJ2-1; 11 bases are shared with TRBD2. The CDR3 spans 15 residues. Trimming cost V 5 bases and J 8 bases; bases outside gene matches: 9. The germline V gene has CDR1 SGHRS and CDR2 YFSETQ. Drawing the rest from reference TRBV5-1 and TRBJ2-1, the complete variable domain is KAGVTQTPRYLIKTRGQQVTLSCSPISGHRSVSWYQQTPGQGLQFLFEYFSETQRNKGNFPGRFSGRQFSNSRSEMNVSTLELGDSALYLCASSLAGGFFDEQFFGPGTRLTVL.

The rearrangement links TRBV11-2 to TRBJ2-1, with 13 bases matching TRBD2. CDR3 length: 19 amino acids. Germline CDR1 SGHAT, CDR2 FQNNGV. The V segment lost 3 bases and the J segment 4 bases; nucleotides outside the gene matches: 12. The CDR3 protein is CASSLRLAGGYLGYNEQFF. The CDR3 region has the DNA TGTGCCAGCAGCTTGCGACTAGCGGGAGGCTACCTAGGATACAATGAGCAGTTCTTC.

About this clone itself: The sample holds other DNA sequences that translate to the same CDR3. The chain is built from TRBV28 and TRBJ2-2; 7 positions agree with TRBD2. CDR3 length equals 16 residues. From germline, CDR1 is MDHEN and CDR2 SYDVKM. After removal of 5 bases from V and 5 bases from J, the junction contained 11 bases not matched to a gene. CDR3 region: CASSLRVSGYTGELFF. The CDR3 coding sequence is TGTGCCAGCAGTCTCAGGGTTAGCGGGTATACCGGGGAGCTGTTTTTT.

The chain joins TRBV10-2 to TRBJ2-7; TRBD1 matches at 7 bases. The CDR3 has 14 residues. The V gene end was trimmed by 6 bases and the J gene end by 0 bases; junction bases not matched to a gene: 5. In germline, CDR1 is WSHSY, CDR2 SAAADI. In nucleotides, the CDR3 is TGCGCCAGCAGCATCCGACAGGGCTCCTACGAGCAGTACTTC. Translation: CASSIRQGSYEQYF.

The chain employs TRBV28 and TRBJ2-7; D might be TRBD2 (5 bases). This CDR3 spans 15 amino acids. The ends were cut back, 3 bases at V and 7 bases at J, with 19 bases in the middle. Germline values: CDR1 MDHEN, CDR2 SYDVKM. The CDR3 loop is CASSLVGEGRLEQYF. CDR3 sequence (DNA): TGTGCCAGCAGTTTGGTCGGCGAGGGCCGCCTGGAGCAGTACTTC.

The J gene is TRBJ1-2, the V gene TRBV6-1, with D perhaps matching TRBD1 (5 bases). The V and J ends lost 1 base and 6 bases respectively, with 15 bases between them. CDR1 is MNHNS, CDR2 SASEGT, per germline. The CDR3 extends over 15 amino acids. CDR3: CASSEVTGAGHGYTF. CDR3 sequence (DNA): TGTGCCAGCAGTGAAGTTACAGGAGCAGGGCATGGCTACACCTTC.

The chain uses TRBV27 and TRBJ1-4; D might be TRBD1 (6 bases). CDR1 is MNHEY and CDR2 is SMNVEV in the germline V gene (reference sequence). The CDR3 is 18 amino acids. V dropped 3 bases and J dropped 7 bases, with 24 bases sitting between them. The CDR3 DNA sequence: TGTGCCAGCAGTTTTCGGGGGGCCGCTCTAACGTTTAGTGAAAAACTGTTTTTT. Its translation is CASSFRGAALTFSEKLFF.

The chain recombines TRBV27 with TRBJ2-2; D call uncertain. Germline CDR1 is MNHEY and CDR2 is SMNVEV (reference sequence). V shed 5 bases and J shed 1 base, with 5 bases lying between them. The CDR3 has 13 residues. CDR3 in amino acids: CASSPRNTGELFF. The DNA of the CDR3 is TGTGCCAGCAGTCCGAGGAACACCGGGGAGCTGTTTTTT.

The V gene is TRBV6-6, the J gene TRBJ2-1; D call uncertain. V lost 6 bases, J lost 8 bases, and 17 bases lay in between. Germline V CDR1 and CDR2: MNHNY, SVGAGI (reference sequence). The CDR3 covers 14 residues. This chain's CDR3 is CASSPYRLRDEQFF. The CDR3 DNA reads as TGTGCCAGCAGCCCCTACCGACTTAGAGATGAGCAGTTCTTC.

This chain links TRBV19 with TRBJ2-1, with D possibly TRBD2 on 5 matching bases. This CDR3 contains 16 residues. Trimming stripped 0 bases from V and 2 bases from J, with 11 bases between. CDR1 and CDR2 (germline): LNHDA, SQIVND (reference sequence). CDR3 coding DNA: TGTGCCAGTAGTATAGATCCCCCCGGGACCTACAATGAGCAGTTCTTC. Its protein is CASSIDPPGTYNEQFF.

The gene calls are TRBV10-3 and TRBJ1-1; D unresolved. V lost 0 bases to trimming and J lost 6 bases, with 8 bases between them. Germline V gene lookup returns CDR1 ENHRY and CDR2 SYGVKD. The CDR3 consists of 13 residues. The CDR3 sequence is CAISESIGAEAFF. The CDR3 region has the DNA TGTGCCATCAGTGAGTCGATCGGGGCTGAAGCTTTCTTT.

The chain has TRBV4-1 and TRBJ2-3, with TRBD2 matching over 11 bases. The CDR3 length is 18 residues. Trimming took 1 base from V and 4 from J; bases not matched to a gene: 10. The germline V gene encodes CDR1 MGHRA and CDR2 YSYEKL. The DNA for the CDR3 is TGCGCCAGCAGCCAAGGAACTAGCGGGAGCTTTGTCGCAGATACGCAGTATTTT. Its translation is CASSQGTSGSFVADTQYF.

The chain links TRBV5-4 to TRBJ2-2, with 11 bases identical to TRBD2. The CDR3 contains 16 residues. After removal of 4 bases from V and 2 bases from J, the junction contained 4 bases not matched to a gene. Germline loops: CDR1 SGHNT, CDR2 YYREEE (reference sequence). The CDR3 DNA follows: TGTGCCAGCAGCAGTAGCGGGAGGGGTAACACCGGGGAGCTGTTTTTT. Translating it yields CASSSSGRGNTGELFF.